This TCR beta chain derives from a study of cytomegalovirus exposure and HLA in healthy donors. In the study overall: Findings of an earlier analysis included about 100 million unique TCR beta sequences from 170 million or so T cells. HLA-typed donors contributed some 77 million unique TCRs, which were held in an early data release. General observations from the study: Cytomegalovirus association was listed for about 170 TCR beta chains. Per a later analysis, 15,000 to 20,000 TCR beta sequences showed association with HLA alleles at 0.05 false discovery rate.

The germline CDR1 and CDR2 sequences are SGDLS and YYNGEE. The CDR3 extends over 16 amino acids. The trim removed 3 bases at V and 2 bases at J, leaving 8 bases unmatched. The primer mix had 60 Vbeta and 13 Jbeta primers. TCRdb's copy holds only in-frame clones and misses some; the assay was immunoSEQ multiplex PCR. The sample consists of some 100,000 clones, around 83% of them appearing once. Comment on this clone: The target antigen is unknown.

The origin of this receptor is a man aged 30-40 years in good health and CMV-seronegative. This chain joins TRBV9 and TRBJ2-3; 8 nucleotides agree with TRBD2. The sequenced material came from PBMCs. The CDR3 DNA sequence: TGTGCCAGCAGCGCTTACGGGGGGGAGAACACAGATACGCAGTATTTT. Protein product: CASSAYGGENTDTQYF.